This T cell receptor beta chain is drawn from a study of blood T cells in healthy people across ages. Between the trimmed V and J ends, which lost 2 bases and 4 bases, there was a span of 17 bases. Germline V lookup: CDR1 DFQATT, CDR2 SNEGSKA (reference sequence). The CDR3 contains 15 residues. A minimum of 5 micrograms of total RNA was extracted per sample. Combining a sample-barcoded 5' primer with a J-beta primer mix, a second PCR ran for 7 to 11 cycles. Via MiXCR, TCRdb re-called the 5' RACE reads, giving one row per CDR3 protein. The repertoire includes roughly 800,000 distinct CDR3 sequences, 25% to 30% of them detected once, and under 3% sits in the top ten. The sample was also reused in another study, on T cells of mothers and their children. Per that study: The entire RNA extract went into cDNA synthesis at approximately 1.6 ug per 15 ul. With unrelated pairs as the comparison, related mother-child pairs had a slightly higher overlap that was not significant.

This receptor was identified in a boy under 18 in good health. The V gene is TRBV20-1, the J gene TRBJ1-2; D is perhaps TRBD1 (5 bases). The sequencing sample was made of blood. The CDR3 protein is CSARRTLGGGYGYTF. DNA of the CDR3: TGCAGTGCTAGAAGGACCCTGGGGGGGGGCTATGGCTACACCTTC.